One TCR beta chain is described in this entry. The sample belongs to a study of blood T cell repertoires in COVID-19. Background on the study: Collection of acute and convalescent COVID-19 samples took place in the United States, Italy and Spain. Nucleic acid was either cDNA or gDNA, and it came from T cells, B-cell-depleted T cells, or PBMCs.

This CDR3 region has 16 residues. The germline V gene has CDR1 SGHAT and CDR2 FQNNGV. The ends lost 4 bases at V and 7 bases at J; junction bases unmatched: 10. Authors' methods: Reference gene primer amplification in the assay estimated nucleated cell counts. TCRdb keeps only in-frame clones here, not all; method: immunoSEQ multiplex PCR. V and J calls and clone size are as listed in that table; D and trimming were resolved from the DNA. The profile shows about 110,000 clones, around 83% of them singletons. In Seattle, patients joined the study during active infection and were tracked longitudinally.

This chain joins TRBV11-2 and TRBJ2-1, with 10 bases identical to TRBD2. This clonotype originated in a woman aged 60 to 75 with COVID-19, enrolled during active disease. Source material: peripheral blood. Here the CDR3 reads CASSSDTSGVKNEQFF. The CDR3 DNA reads TGTGCCAGCAGCTCAGACACTAGCGGGGTTAAAAATGAGCAGTTCTTC.